Below are 25 T cell receptor beta chains sequenced from a single sample in a study of radiotherapy plus CTLA-4 blockade in lung cancer. Assay used: immunoSEQ multiplex PCR; TCRdb lists only in-frame clones, some missing. The sample records 48,000 or so clones, approximately 84% being singletons. Sequencing used peripheral blood, obtained from a patient treated with radiotherapy plus ipilimumab. The receptors here all came from a human donor with non-small cell lung cancer whose response to radiotherapy plus ipilimumab could not be evaluated.

This chain links TRBV5-1 with TRBJ1-1; 10 bases match TRBD1. The CDR3 runs 17 residues. Per the germline V gene, CDR1 is SGHRS and CDR2 is YFSETQ. V lost 0 bases, J lost 2 bases, and 7 bases stayed unmatched. CDR3: CASSLAWTGGFNTEAFF. The CDR3 nucleotides read TGCGCCAGCAGCTTGGCCTGGACAGGGGGTTTCAACACTGAAGCTTTCTTT.

The chain recombines TRBV28 with TRBJ2-1; D is possibly TRBD1 (5 bases). This CDR3 comprises 14 residues. In germline, CDR1 is MDHEN, CDR2 SYDVKM. V shed 2 bases and J shed 6 bases, with 11 bases lying between them. CDR3 DNA sequence: TGTGCCAGCAGTTTAAGGGGTCCCCGCAATGAGCAGTTCTTC. Its protein is CASSLRGPRNEQFF.

This chain connects TRBV5-4 to TRBJ2-5; D perhaps matches TRBD2 (5 bases). CDR3 length equals 15 residues. V was clipped by 3 bases and J by 5 bases, with 17 bases between them. Germline assignment: CDR1 SGHNT and CDR2 YYREEE (reference sequence). The CDR3 DNA follows: TGTGCCAGCAGCTGGGAGATCGGGGATCGGGAGACCCAGTACTTC. This translates into CASSWEIGDRETQYF.

J is TRBJ2-7 and V is TRBV7-2; D gene unclear. The CDR3 length is 15 residues. V lost 1 base, J lost 6 bases, and 16 bases lay in between. Germline V gives CDR1 SGHTA, CDR2 FQGNSA. CDR3 in amino acids: CASSLGRLLRVEQYF. The DNA of the CDR3 is TGTGCCAGCAGCTTAGGGCGGTTGTTGAGAGTCGAGCAGTACTTC.

This chain connects TRBV7-3 to TRBJ2-1; D is unclear. Germline loops: CDR1 SGHTA, CDR2 FQGTGA. V was trimmed by 0 bases and J by 15 bases, leaving 15 bases between them. The CDR3 is 13 residues long. CDR3 nucleotide sequence: TGTGCCAGCAGCTTAACGGCTCTAACCAGGCCGTTCTTC. Its translation is CASSLTALTRPFF.

This chain uses TRBV19 with TRBJ1-6; D is ambiguous. Trimming shortened V by 2 bases and J by 0 bases, and 11 bases separated the two germline ends. The CDR3 extends over 17 amino acids. Germline lookup yields CDR1 LNHDA and CDR2 SQIVND (reference sequence). For the CDR3, the DNA is TGTGCCAGTAGTATAAGGCCCCGGAGCTCCTATAATTCACCCCTCCACTTT. Translation: CASSIRPRSSYNSPLHF.

The V and J genes are TRBV5-1 and TRBJ1-2, with D possibly TRBD1 on 6 matching bases. CDR1 and CDR2 from the germline V gene are SGHRS and YFSETQ. The CDR3 is 13 amino acids. Trimming shortened V by 2 bases and J by 5 bases, and 10 bases separated the two germline ends. DNA of the CDR3: TGCGCCAGCAGCTTAATTACAGGGTATGGCTACACCTTC. It translates to CASSLITGYGYTF.

This sequence joins TRBV20-1 and TRBJ2-5, with D unresolved. The DNA end favors TRBJ2-7, so the J call may be wrong. Germline V gene sequence: CDR1 DFQATT, CDR2 SNEGSKA (reference sequence). The CDR3 extends over 9 amino acids. The CDR3 reads CSVDYEQYF. The CDR3 DNA follows: TGCAGTGTTGACTACGAGCAGTACTTC.

The chain uses TRBV7-6 and TRBJ2-1; TRBD2 aligns across 8 bases. Germline lookup yields CDR1 SGHVS and CDR2 FNYEAQ. V dropped 5 bases and J dropped 10; count of bases not matched to a gene: 7. The length of the CDR3 is 13 residues. CDR3 DNA: TGTGCCAGCAGCCCCAGGACTAGCAAAGAGCAGTTCTTC. It is translated as CASSPRTSKEQFF.

This chain uses TRBV5-1 with TRBJ1-1; TRBD1 might be the D (5 bases). This CDR3 is built from 15 residues. From germline, CDR1 is SGHRS and CDR2 YFSETQ. Trimming stripped 0 bases from V and 5 bases from J, with 14 bases between. The CDR3 sequence: CASSLGAGPGTEAFF. CDR3 bases: TGCGCCAGCAGCTTGGGGGCGGGACCCGGGACTGAAGCTTTCTTT.

The rearrangement joins TRBV5-8 to TRBJ2-3; 9 bases agree with TRBD2. After removal of 4 bases from V and 2 bases from J, the junction contained 5 bases not matched to a gene. The CDR3 has 15 amino acids. Looked up from germline, CDR1 is SGHTS and CDR2 is YDEGEE. This CDR3 reads CASSGRLAATDTQYF. CDR3 sequence (DNA): TGTGCCAGCAGCGGGAGACTAGCGGCCACAGATACGCAGTATTTT.

Comment on this clone: Within the sample, other DNA sequences also encode this same CDR3. The chain employs TRBV4-3 and TRBJ2-1; tentatively, D is TRBD2 (6 bases). Germline V lookup: CDR1 LGHNA, CDR2 YSLEER. V shed 4 bases and J shed 0 bases, with 10 bases lying between them. The length of the CDR3 is 15 residues. In DNA form, the CDR3 reads TGCGCCAGCAGCCCGGTGGGGGGCTCCTACAATGAGCAGTTCTTC. The encoded protein is CASSPVGGSYNEQFF.

V is TRBV4-2 and J is TRBJ1-4; TRBD1 aligns across 7 bases. The junction had 5 bases not matched to a gene; V was cut back by 5 bases and J by 8 bases. Germline V gene lookup returns CDR1 LGHNA and CDR2 YNFKEQ. The CDR3 runs 13 residues. This CDR3 reads CASSLSGGEKLFF. The CDR3 coding sequence is TGTGCCAGCAGCTTATCAGGGGGGGAAAAACTGTTTTTT.

The genes are TRBV7-3 and TRBJ2-1, with 13 bases matching TRBD2. The CDR3 extends over 17 amino acids. Per germline, CDR1 SGHTA and CDR2 FQGTGA. Trimming cost V 4 bases and J 5 bases; bases outside gene matches: 8. In DNA, the CDR3 is TGTGCCAGCAGCTCAGACGGGACTAGCGGGGTGAACAATGAGCAGTTCTTC. Residues: CASSSDGTSGVNNEQFF.

The sample holds a few counts of this clone. The chain carries TRBV11-2 and TRBJ2-7; no firm D call. The V end was cut by 2 bases, the J end by 1 base, with 9 bases between. Per the germline V gene, CDR1 is SGHAT and CDR2 is FQNNGV. The CDR3 contains 14 residues. The DNA of the CDR3 is TGTGCCAGCAGCTTACGGCGGTTGTCCTACGAGCAGTACTTC. It codes for CASSLRRLSYEQYF.

The chain's CDR3 is CASSLAGTGYDEQYF. In nucleotides, the CDR3 is TGTGCCAGCAGCTTAGCGGGGACAGGTTATGACGAGCAGTACTTC. V gene TRBV7-2 combines with J gene TRBJ2-7; TRBD1 agrees at 8 bases. V was clipped by 0 bases and J by 5 bases; unmatched bases: 6. The CDR3 contains 15 residues. CDR1 and CDR2 (germline): SGHTA, FQGNSA.

The chain uses TRBV5-1 and TRBJ1-2, with TRBD1 matching 11 bases. V lost 5 bases, J lost 5 bases, and 8 bases stayed unmatched. In germline, CDR1 is SGHRS, CDR2 YFSETQ. The CDR3 is 15 residues long. CDR3 nucleotides: TGCGCCAGCAGTGTCACCGGGACAGGGGGTTATGGCTACACCTTC. This codes for CASSVTGTGGYGYTF.

This CDR3 is CAIDRGAKGYTF. The CDR3 bases are TGTGCTATTGACCGGGGGGCCAAAGGCTACACCTTC. The gene calls are TRBV7-7 and TRBJ1-2; D may be TRBD1 (6 bases). The V gene's germline CDR1 is SSHAT and CDR2 FNYEAQ (reference sequence). CDR3 length equals 12 residues.

V gene TRBV19 combines with J gene TRBJ2-7; 9 bases are a match to TRBD2. The junction had 10 bases not matched to a gene; V was cut back by 5 bases and J by 5 bases. Germline V gene lookup returns CDR1 LNHDA and CDR2 SQIVND (reference sequence). This CDR3 comprises 15 residues. CDR3 sequence: CASSVLAGGLDEQYF. The CDR3 DNA follows: TGTGCCAGTAGTGTGCTCGCGGGAGGGCTCGACGAGCAGTACTTC. Looking up the rest from reference TRBV19 and TRBJ2-7 gives the full variable domain: DGGITQSPKYLFRKEGQNVTLSCEQNLNHDAMYWYRQDPGQGLRLIYYSQIVNDFQKGDIAEGYSVSREKKESFPLTVTSAQKNPTAFYLCASSVLAGGLDEQYFGPGTRLTVT.

This clone was counted a few times. This chain uses TRBV30 with TRBJ1-4; TRBD1 matches at 10 bases. Looked up from germline, CDR1 is GTSNPN and CDR2 is SVGIG (reference sequence). The CDR3 totals 15 residues. V dropped 3 bases and J dropped 5; count of bases not matched to a gene: 6. The CDR3 region is CAWSAGQGGNEKLFF. CDR3 nucleotide sequence: TGTGCCTGGAGCGCTGGACAGGGGGGAAATGAAAAACTGTTTTTT. The variable domain in full, with the rest retrieved from reference TRBV30 and TRBJ1-4, is SQTIHQWPATLVQPVGSPLSLECTVEGTSNPNLYWYRQAAGRGLQLLFYSVGIGQISSEVPQNLSASRPQDRQFILSSKKLLLSDSGFYLCAWSAGQGGNEKLFFGSGTQLSVL.

About this clone itself: One junction end does not reproduce the germline sequence, and a read error may be involved. The CDR3 loop is CSVEEMRGGGYTF. CDR3 bases: TGCAGCGTCGAAGAGATGAGGGGGGGTGGCTACACCTTC. The V and J genes are TRBV29-1 and TRBJ1-2; weak D call: TRBD1 (6 bases). Per germline, CDR1 SQVTM and CDR2 ANQGSEA. The CDR3 totals 13 residues.

On this clone: The same CDR3 can be traced to other DNA sequences in this sample. V and J are TRBV4-2 and TRBJ2-7; 9 bases line up with TRBD2. V gave up 0 bases and J gave up 3 bases; unmatched junction bases: 9. CDR3 length equals 17 residues. The germline gives CDR1 LGHNA, CDR2 YNFKEQ. The CDR3 DNA follows: TGTGCCAGCAGCCAAGAACTCGCCCTAGCGGGGAACTACGAGCAGTACTTC. Protein: CASSQELALAGNYEQYF.

The chain combines TRBV7-2 with TRBJ2-4, with D perhaps matching TRBD2 (5 bases). The CDR3 extends over 17 amino acids. Germline CDR1 SGHTA, CDR2 FQGNSA. The V gene lost 1 base and the J gene lost 2 bases, with 15 bases spanning the gap. CDR3 sequence (DNA): TGTGCCAGCAGCTTAGTGGGGAGTCCTAGGACCAAAAACATTCAGTACTTC. Encoded protein: CASSLVGSPRTKNIQYF.

V gene TRBV5-5 combines with J gene TRBJ1-3; the match to TRBD1 covers 9 bases. V lost 2 bases, J lost 4 bases, and 13 bases stayed unmatched. Germline CDR1 and CDR2: SGHKS and YYEKEE (reference sequence). This CDR3 comprises 18 residues. This CDR3 reads CASSFTPGTGTTGNTIYF. CDR3 nucleotides: TGTGCCAGCAGCTTCACCCCCGGGACAGGGACGACGGGAAACACCATATATTTT.

The chain joins TRBV29-1 to TRBJ2-3; D perhaps matches TRBD1 (6 bases). V was trimmed by 4 bases and J by 3 bases, leaving 11 bases between them. The CDR3 covers 13 residues. Germline V lookup: CDR1 SQVTM, CDR2 ANQGSEA. The DNA of the CDR3 is TGCAGCGTTGTCACAGGGCAAACAGATACGCAGTATTTT. Amino acid sequence: CSVVTGQTDTQYF.